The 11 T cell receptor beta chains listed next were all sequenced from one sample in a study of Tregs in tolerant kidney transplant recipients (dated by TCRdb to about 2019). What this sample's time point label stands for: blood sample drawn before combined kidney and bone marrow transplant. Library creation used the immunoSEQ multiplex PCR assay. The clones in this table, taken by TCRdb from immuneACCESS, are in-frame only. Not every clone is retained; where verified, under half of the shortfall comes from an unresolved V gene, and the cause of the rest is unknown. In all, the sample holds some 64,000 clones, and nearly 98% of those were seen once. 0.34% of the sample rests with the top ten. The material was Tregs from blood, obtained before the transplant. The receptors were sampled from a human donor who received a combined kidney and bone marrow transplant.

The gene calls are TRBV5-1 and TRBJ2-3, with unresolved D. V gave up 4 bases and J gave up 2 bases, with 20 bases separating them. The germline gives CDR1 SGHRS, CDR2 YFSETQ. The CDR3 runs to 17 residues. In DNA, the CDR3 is TGCGCCAGCAGCAGCCCCCAAATGAGTTCCTTCACAGATACGCAGTATTTT. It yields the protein CASSSPQMSSFTDTQYF. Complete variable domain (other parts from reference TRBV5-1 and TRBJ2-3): KAGVTQTPRYLIKTRGQQVTLSCSPISGHRSVSWYQQTPGQGLQFLFEYFSETQRNKGNFPGRFSGRQFSNSRSEMNVSTLELGDSALYLCASSSPQMSSFTDTQYFGPGTRLTVL.

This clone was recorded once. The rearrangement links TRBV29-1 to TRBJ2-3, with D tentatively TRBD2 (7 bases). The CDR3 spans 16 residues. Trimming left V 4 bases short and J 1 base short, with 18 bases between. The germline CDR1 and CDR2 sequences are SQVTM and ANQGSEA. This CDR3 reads CSVVVPGGGRTDTQYF. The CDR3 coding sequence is TGCAGCGTTGTCGTGCCTGGGGGGGGGCGCACAGATACGCAGTATTTT.

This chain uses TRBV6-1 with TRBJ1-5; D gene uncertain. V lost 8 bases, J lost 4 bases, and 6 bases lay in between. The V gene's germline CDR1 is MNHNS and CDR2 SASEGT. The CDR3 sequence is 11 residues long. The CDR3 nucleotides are TGTGCCAGCCGAGGTAATCAGCCCCAGCATTTT. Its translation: CASRGNQPQHF.

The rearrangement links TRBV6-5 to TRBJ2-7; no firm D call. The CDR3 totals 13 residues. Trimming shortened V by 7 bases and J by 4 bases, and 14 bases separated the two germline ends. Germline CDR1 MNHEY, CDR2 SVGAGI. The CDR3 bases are TGTGCCAGCAAGAGTCGGCTACTATACGAGCAGTACTTC. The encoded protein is CASKSRLLYEQYF.

CDR3 amino acids: CASSLNRLAYEQYF. CDR3 bases: TGCGCCAGCAGCTTGAACAGGCTTGCCTACGAGCAGTACTTC. This rearrangement joins TRBV5-1 to TRBJ2-7, with D perhaps TRBD1 (5 bases). Deletions cut 1 base from V and 2 bases from J, with 10 bases between. In germline, CDR1 is SGHRS, CDR2 YFSETQ. CDR3 length: 14 residues. The whole variable domain, filled in from reference TRBV5-1 and TRBJ2-7, reads KAGVTQTPRYLIKTRGQQVTLSCSPISGHRSVSWYQQTPGQGLQFLFEYFSETQRNKGNFPGRFSGRQFSNSRSEMNVSTLELGDSALYLCASSLNRLAYEQYFGPGTRLTVT.

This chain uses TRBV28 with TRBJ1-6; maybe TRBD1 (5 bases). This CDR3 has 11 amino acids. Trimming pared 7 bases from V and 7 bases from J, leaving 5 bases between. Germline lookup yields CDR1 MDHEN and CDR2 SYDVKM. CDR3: CASKGNSPLHF. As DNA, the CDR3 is TGTGCCAGCAAGGGGAATTCACCCCTCCACTTT.

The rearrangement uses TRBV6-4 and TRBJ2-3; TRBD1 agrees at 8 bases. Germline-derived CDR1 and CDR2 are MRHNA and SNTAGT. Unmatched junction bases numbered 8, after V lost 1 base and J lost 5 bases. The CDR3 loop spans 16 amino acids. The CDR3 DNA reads TGTGCCAGCAGTGACTTATGCGGACAGGGATTAGATACGCAGTATTTT. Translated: CASSDLCGQGLDTQYF.

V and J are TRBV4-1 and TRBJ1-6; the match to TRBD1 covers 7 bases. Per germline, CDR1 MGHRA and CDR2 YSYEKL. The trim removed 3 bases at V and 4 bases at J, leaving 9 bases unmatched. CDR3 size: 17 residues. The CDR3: CASSHRPGQTYNSPLHF. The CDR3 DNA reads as TGCGCCAGCAGCCATCGACCGGGACAGACATATAATTCACCCCTCCACTTT.

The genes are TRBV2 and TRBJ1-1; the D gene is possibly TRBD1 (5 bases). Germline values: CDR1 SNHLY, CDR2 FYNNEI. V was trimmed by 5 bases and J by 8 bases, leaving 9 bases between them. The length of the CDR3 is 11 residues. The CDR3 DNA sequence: TGTGCCAGCAGTCTACGACAGGAAGCTTTCTTT. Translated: CASSLRQEAFF.

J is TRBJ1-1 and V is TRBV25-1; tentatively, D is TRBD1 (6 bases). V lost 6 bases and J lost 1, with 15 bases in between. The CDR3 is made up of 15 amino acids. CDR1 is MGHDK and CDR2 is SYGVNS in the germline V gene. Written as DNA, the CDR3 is TGTGCCAGCAGAAATTACGGGGGGGCGAACACTGAAGCTTTCTTT. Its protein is CASRNYGGANTEAFF.

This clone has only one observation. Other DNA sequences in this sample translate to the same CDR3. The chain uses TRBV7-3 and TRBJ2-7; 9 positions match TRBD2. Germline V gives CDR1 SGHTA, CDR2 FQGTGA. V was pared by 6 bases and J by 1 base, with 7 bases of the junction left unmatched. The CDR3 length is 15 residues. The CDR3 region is CASSPRAGGSYEQYF. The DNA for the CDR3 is TGTGCCAGCAGTCCCCGGGCGGGAGGGTCCTACGAGCAGTACTTC. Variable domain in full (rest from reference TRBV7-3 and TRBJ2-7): GAGVSQTPSNKVTEKGKYVELRCDPISGHTALYWYRQSLGQGPEFLIYFQGTGAADDSGLPNDRFFAVRPEGSVSTLKIQRTERGDSAVYLCASSPRAGGSYEQYFGPGTRLTVT.